A single sample is the source of the 14 T cell receptor beta chains below, sequenced in a study of blood T cell repertoires in COVID-19. TCRdb keeps only in-frame clones here, not all; method: immunoSEQ multiplex PCR. The profile covers some 150,000 clones, with more than 85% appearing a single time and 5.5% to 8.5% taken by the ten largest. What was sequenced was peripheral blood. The receptors were gathered from a woman older than 75 in a cohort sampled during active or convalescent COVID-19.

V usage is TRBV5-4 and J usage is TRBJ1-1; the D gene is possibly TRBD1 (6 bases). This CDR3 has 14 residues. Germline V gene sequence: CDR1 SGHNT, CDR2 YYREEE (reference sequence). V was cut by 4 bases and J by 5 bases, with 15 bases left in between. The CDR3 DNA is TGTGCCAGCAGCGGACGGGGGGCAGGGACTGAAGCTTTCTTT. This translates into CASSGRGAGTEAFF.

The chain is built from TRBV7-9 and TRBJ2-5; a weak D match, TRBD1 (5 bases). The length of the CDR3 is 16 residues. Trimming cost V 5 bases and J 2 bases, with 18 bases left between them. Germline CDR1 and CDR2: SEHNR and FQNEAQ (reference sequence). The DNA for the CDR3 is TGTGCCAGCAGCGCGAGTAAGACAGTTGAACAAGAGACCCAGTACTTC. It yields the protein CASSASKTVEQETQYF.

This clone was observed a handful of times. The chain carries TRBV20-1 and TRBJ1-2; D gene uncertain. V lost 5 bases, J lost 7 bases, and 11 bases lay in between. Germline assignment: CDR1 DFQATT and CDR2 SNEGSKA (reference sequence). This CDR3 spans 11 amino acids. The CDR3 region is CSAEMGGGYTF. The DNA of the CDR3 is TGCAGTGCTGAGATGGGAGGTGGCTACACCTTC.

The V gene is TRBV27, the J gene TRBJ1-4, with 7 positions matching TRBD1. The CDR3 loop spans 15 amino acids. J was trimmed by 5 bases and V by 3 bases; bases with no gene match: 6. CDR1 and CDR2 from the germline V gene are MNHEY and SMNVEV (reference sequence). Here the CDR3 DNA reads TGTGCCAGCAGTTTGTCCCCACAGGGGAATGAAAAACTGTTTTTT. Its protein is CASSLSPQGNEKLFF.

The chain links TRBV18 to TRBJ1-1, with 7 positions matching TRBD1. With 4 bases clipped from V and 4 bases from J, the junction kept 6 bases outside the gene matches. The CDR3 has 14 residues. CDR1 and CDR2 (germline): KGHSH, LQKENI. CDR3 DNA sequence: TGTGCCAGCTCACTAAGGGGGCTAGGCACTGAAGCTTTCTTT. Translating it yields CASSLRGLGTEAFF.

This clone was seen more than once but under ten times. The chain employs TRBV29-1 and TRBJ1-2, with TRBD1 matching over 10 bases. V dropped 6 bases and J dropped 7; count of bases not matched to a gene: 17. This CDR3 contains 16 residues. Germline V CDR1 and CDR2: SQVTM, ANQGSEA. The CDR3 nucleotides read TGCAGCGTCGGCGGGGAATATGACAGGGGGCTGGGTGGCTACACCTTC. Translated: CSVGGEYDRGLGGYTF.

About this clone itself: Other nucleotide sequences from this sample produce the same CDR3. The chain combines TRBV18 with TRBJ1-5; TRBD1 matches at 9 bases. The germline V gene encodes CDR1 KGHSH and CDR2 LQKENI. With V trimmed by 6 bases and J by 7 bases, 7 bases remained unmatched. This CDR3 region has 14 residues. The DNA for the CDR3 is TGTGCCAGCTCTCTAACAGGGGGCGACCAGCCCCAGCATTTT. It specifies CASSLTGGDQPQHF.

The rearrangement joins TRBV6-5 to TRBJ1-4; TRBD1 matches 9 bases. Trimming took 7 bases from V and 7 from J; bases not matched to a gene: 10. The CDR3 consists of 15 residues. Germline loops: CDR1 MNHEY, CDR2 SVGAGI. This CDR3 reads CASTGGRTGVEKLFF. The CDR3 DNA reads as TGTGCCAGCACCGGGGGACGGACAGGGGTTGAAAAACTGTTTTTT.

The chain links TRBV6-5 to TRBJ1-3, with D possibly TRBD1 on 5 matching bases. Trimming removed 6 bases from V and 1 base from J, with 13 bases in between. Germline CDR1 and CDR2: MNHEY and SVGAGI. The CDR3 contains 15 residues. This CDR3 is CASSQRQQSGNTIYF. In DNA, the CDR3 is TGTGCCAGCAGCCAACGACAGCAATCTGGAAACACCATATATTTT.

The rearrangement links TRBV19 to TRBJ1-1, with D possibly matching TRBD1 (6 bases). The CDR3 has 15 amino acids. The V end was cut by 4 bases, the J end by 5 bases, with 17 bases between. Germline-derived CDR1 and CDR2 are LNHDA and SQIVND (reference sequence). CDR3 in DNA: TGTGCCAGTAGTAGTATAGACAGGTGGAGGACTGAAGCTTTCTTT. Protein: CASSSIDRWRTEAFF.

CDR3 loop: CASSTGGFTGSSYEQYF. CDR3 in DNA: TGCGCCAGCAGCACCGGAGGCTTTACAGGGAGCTCCTACGAGCAGTACTTC. The chain is built from TRBV5-1 and TRBJ2-7; the D gene is possibly TRBD1 (6 bases). The CDR3 extends over 17 amino acids. Germline CDR1 is SGHRS and CDR2 is YFSETQ. V lost 4 bases and J lost 0, with 20 bases in between.

This chain uses TRBV5-6 with TRBJ2-1; 11 nucleotides align to TRBD1. The length of the CDR3 is 18 residues. With V trimmed by 3 bases and J by 1 base, 9 bases remained unmatched. In germline, CDR1 is SGHDT, CDR2 YYEEEE. As DNA, the CDR3 is TGTGCCAGCAGCTCGTCCGGACAGGGGGCTTTTTCCTACAATGAGCAGTTCTTC. It translates to CASSSSGQGAFSYNEQFF.

This clone was observed a single time. J is TRBJ2-1 and V is TRBV6-6; D might be TRBD1 (5 bases). Germline assignment: CDR1 MNHNY and CDR2 SVGAGI (reference sequence). The CDR3 totals 17 residues. Deletions cut 7 bases from V and 2 bases from J, with 21 bases between. In nucleotides, the CDR3 is TGTGCCAGCAATCGTATCAGGGTGGTAGGCCCCTACAATGAGCAGTTCTTC. This gives the protein CASNRIRVVGPYNEQFF.

The V and J genes are TRBV9 and TRBJ1-6, with D unclear. The CDR3 is 12 residues long. Trimming cost V 4 bases and J 9 bases, with 8 bases left between them. CDR1 and CDR2 from the germline V gene are SGDLS and YYNGEE. The CDR3 protein is CASSLSGSPLHF. CDR3 coding DNA: TGTGCCAGCAGCCTTAGCGGTTCACCCCTCCACTTT.